The table lists the clone carrying this TCR beta chain with many counts. These data belong to a study of regulatory T cells in long-lasting Graves disease. This CDR3 spans 14 amino acids. From germline, CDR1 is SGHNT and CDR2 YENEEA. V was clipped by 3 bases and J by 9 bases; unmatched bases: 3. Construction of the TCR beta libraries employed iRepertoire HTBI primers in conjunction with Arm-PCR of CDR3 regions. MiXCR was run by TCRdb on the multiplex PCR reads, yielding one entry per CDR3 protein. The sample has approximately 470,000 distinct CDR3 sequences, roughly 16% seen once. Sample time point: newly diagnosed GD, antithyroid drugs for less than 3 months. PBMCs were the source of the RNA used for TCR sequencing. This same sample was also part of a study on T cells in Graves' hyperthyroidism and ophthalmopathy.

The chain is built from TRBV11-3 and TRBJ2-1, with 12 bases lining up with TRBD1. This receptor was taken from a man between 40 and 49 years old with Graves disease. The sequencing here drew on peripheral blood mononuclear cells (PBMCs), taken at new diagnosis, from a patient treated with antithyroid drugs. In DNA, the CDR3 is TGTGCCAGCAGCTTGGGACAGGGGGCGACTGAGCAGTTCTTC. It codes for CASSLGQGATEQFF.